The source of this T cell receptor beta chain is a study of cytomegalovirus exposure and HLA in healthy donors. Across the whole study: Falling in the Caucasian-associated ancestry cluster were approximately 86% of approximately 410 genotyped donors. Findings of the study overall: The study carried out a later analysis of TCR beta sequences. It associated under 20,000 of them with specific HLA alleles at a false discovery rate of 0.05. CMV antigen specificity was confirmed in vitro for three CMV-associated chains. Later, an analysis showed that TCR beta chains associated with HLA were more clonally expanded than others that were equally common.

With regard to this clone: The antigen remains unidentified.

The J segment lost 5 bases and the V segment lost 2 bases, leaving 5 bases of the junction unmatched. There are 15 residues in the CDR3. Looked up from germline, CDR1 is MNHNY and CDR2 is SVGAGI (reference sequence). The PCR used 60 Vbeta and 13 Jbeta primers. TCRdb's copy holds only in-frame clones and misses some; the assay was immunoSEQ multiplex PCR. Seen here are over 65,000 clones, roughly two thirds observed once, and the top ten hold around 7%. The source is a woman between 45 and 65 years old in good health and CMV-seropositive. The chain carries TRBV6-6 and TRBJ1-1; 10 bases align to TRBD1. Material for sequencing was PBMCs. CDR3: CASSYGTGAGTEAFF. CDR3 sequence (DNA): TGTGCCAGCAGTTACGGGACAGGGGCGGGTACTGAAGCTTTCTTT.